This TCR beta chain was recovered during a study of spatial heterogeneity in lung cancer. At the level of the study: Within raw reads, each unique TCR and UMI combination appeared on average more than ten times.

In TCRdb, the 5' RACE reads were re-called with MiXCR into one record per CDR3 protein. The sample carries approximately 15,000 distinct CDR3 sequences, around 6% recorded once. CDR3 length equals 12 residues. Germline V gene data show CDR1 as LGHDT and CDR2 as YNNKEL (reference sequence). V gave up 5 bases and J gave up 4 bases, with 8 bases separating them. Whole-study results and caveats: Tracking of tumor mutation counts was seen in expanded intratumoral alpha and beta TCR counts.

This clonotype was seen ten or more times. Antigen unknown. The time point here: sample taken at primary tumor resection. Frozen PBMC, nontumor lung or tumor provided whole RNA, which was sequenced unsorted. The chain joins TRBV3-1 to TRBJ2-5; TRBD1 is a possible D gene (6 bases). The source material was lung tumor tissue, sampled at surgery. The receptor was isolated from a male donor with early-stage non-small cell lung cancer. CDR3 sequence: CASSSRGETQYF. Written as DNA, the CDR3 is TGTGCCAGCAGCTCCAGGGGAGAGACCCAGTACTTC.